A selection of T cell receptor beta chains follows, all from one sample in a study of a mutant IDH1 vaccine in newly diagnosed glioma. Profiled with immunoSEQ multiplex PCR; TCRdb holds only in-frame clones, not every one. The sample records over 50,000 clones, 75% to 90% being singletons. These TCRs' antigens remain unknown. Sequenced material: PBMCs, taken from a glioma patient whose treatment included an IDH1 peptide vaccine. These receptors all come from a woman between 40 and 50 years old with glioma. CDR3s leave out the opening cysteine and the closing phenylalanine or tryptophan.

v_gene: TRBV6-1
j_gene: TRBJ2-7
CDR3aa: ASSQDSYEQY

v_gene: TRBV30
j_gene: TRBJ1-2
CDR3aa: AWTRLGLIT

v_gene: TRBV19
j_gene: TRBJ1-2
CDR3aa: ASSPAGGYGYT

v_gene: TRBV4-1
j_gene: TRBJ2-3
CDR3aa: ASSNAYHTDTQY

v_gene: TRBV19
j_gene: TRBJ1-5
CDR3aa: ASKSRGTDSNQPQH

v_gene: TRBV6-5
j_gene: TRBJ2-7
CDR3aa: ASSYRGKNEQY

v_gene: TRBV4-1
j_gene: TRBJ2-1
CDR3aa: ASSQDRWGSYNEQF

v_gene: TRBV13
j_gene: TRBJ1-1
CDR3aa: ASSSSGGLGHTEAF

v_gene: TRBV4-1
j_gene: TRBJ2-7
CDR3aa: ASSPYGLSEQY

v_gene: TRBV5-1
j_gene: TRBJ1-4
CDR3aa: ASSLDKTGGYEKLF

v_gene: TRBV4-3
j_gene: TRBJ1-1
CDR3aa: ASSQERTGVNTEAF

v_gene: TRBV6-5
j_gene: TRBJ1-5
CDR3aa: ASSPAGGQPQH

v_gene: TRBV6-5
j_gene: TRBJ2-5
CDR3aa: ASSYEGGLQETQY

v_gene: TRBV19
j_gene: TRBJ1-1
CDR3aa: ASSPSGVNTEAF

v_gene: TRBV6-5
j_gene: TRBJ2-7
CDR3aa: ASSPTGTYEQY

v_gene: TRBV20-1
j_gene: TRBJ2-7
CDR3aa: SAAGSYEQY

v_gene: TRBV9
j_gene: TRBJ1-5
CDR3aa: ASSTGQGKNQPQH

v_gene: TRBV20-1
j_gene: TRBJ1-1
CDR3aa: SAGTDEAF

v_gene: TRBV5-1
j_gene: TRBJ1-1
CDR3aa: ASSLKATEAF

v_gene: TRBV5-1
j_gene: TRBJ1-2
CDR3aa: ATSGGLGNYGYT

v_gene: TRBV28
j_gene: TRBJ2-7
CDR3aa: ASKSSGKLYEQY

v_gene: TRBV14
j_gene: TRBJ2-7
CDR3aa: ASSQGQFRAEQY

v_gene: TRBV27
j_gene: TRBJ1-2
CDR3aa: ASSYFGTGGGYGYT

v_gene: TRBV12-5
j_gene: TRBJ2-1
CDR3aa: ASGLVPGIRAGGRYNEQF

v_gene: TRBV4-1
j_gene: TRBJ2-7
CDR3aa: ASSQEGGITYEQY

v_gene: TRBV5-5
j_gene: TRBJ1-5
CDR3aa: ASSLGSGGRNQPQH

v_gene: TRBV29-1
j_gene: TRBJ2-3
CDR3aa: SVRTGTRSDTQY

v_gene: TRBV2
j_gene: TRBJ2-7
CDR3aa: ASRAGTASYEQY

v_gene: TRBV4-1
j_gene: TRBJ2-1
CDR3aa: ASSQDSIRGEYNEQF

v_gene: TRBV5-4
j_gene: TRBJ1-2
CDR3aa: ASSFLTGGGYT

v_gene: TRBV5-4
j_gene: TRBJ2-2
CDR3aa: ASSLRGGHTGELF

v_gene: TRBV4-3
j_gene: TRBJ2-3
CDR3aa: ASSQGLWTSGGTDTQY

v_gene: TRBV19
j_gene: TRBJ1-1
CDR3aa: ASSNPRGNTEAF

v_gene: TRBV7-6
j_gene: TRBJ2-7
CDR3aa: ASSLAEGSSYEQY

v_gene: TRBV27
j_gene: TRBJ2-7
CDR3aa: ASSLSLAGAYEQY

v_gene: TRBV27
j_gene: TRBJ1-1
CDR3aa: ASSLGGTVNTEAF

v_gene: TRBV6-5
j_gene: TRBJ2-3
CDR3aa: ASSRGTGTDKTQY

v_gene: TRBV28
j_gene: TRBJ2-3
CDR3aa: ASSFTGHLTDTQY

v_gene: TRBV2
j_gene: TRBJ1-1
CDR3aa: ASNEARGWVEAF

v_gene: TRBV6-5
j_gene: TRBJ1-1
CDR3aa: ASSSHLITEAF

v_gene: TRBV19
j_gene: TRBJ2-1
CDR3aa: ASSIGDRVWF

v_gene: TRBV15
j_gene: TRBJ2-7
CDR3aa: ATSRDRVKYEQY

v_gene: TRBV2
j_gene: TRBJ2-5
CDR3aa: ASNAQGIRETQY

v_gene: TRBV7-7
j_gene: TRBJ2-2
CDR3aa: ASSPRHRRPNTGELF

v_gene: TRBV10-1
j_gene: TRBJ2-3
CDR3aa: ASSGGGTGTDTQY

v_gene: TRBV5-4
j_gene: TRBJ2-7
CDR3aa: APPRTGDGGYEQY

v_gene: TRBV6-6
j_gene: TRBJ1-4
CDR3aa: ASTFPRQGGEKLF

v_gene: TRBV10-3
j_gene: TRBJ1-2
CDR3aa: AIMDNYGYT

v_gene: TRBV6-1
j_gene: TRBJ1-1
CDR3aa: ASRDPTEAF

v_gene: TRBV5-6
j_gene: TRBJ2-5
CDR3aa: ASSLVGGDEETQY

v_gene: TRBV19
j_gene: TRBJ2-1
CDR3aa: ASSQQLAASYNEQF

v_gene: TRBV7-2
j_gene: TRBJ1-1
CDR3aa: ASSPRQMNTEAF

v_gene: TRBV27
j_gene: TRBJ2-2
CDR3aa: ASSWLGATGELF

v_gene: TRBV7-2
j_gene: TRBJ2-7
CDR3aa: ASSLRSGGPYEQY

v_gene: TRBV2
j_gene: TRBJ2-2
CDR3aa: ASRALSGDTGELF

v_gene: TRBV11-2
j_gene: TRBJ1-1
CDR3aa: ASSPGQGSTEAF

v_gene: TRBV7-2
j_gene: TRBJ1-1
CDR3aa: ASSYTGPEAF

v_gene: TRBV6-5
j_gene: TRBJ1-2
CDR3aa: ASRHGGYGYT